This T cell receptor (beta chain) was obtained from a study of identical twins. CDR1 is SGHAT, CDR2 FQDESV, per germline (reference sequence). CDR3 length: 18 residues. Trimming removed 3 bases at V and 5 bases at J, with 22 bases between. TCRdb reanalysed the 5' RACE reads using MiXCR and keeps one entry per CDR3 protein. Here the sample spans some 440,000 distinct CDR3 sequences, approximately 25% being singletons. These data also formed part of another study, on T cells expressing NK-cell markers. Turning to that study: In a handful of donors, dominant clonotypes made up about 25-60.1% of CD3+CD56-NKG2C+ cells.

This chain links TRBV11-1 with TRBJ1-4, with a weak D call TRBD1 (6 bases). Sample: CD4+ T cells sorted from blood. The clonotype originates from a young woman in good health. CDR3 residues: CASSLGVTGSRSNEKLFF. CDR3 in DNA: TGTGCCAGCAGCTTGGGAGTAACAGGGAGTCGGTCGAATGAAAAACTGTTTTTT.